Listed below are T cell receptor beta chains from one sample, sequenced in a study of cytomegalovirus exposure and HLA in healthy donors. TCRdb's table, derived via immunoSEQ multiplex PCR, lists solely in-frame clones and lacks some. The sample shows 150,000 to 200,000 clones, nearly 80% of them seen only once. Sequenced sample: PBMCs. The source of these receptors is a woman aged 50 to 60 in good health and CMV-seropositive. Each CDR3 is given with its conserved first and last residue. The D gene is left open where the match is weak. Clone size, where shown, is once, few, many, or a class for clones that have expanded.

len,v_gene,d_gene,abundance,j_gene,CDR3nt,CDR3aa
13,TRBV2,-,-,TRBJ2-1,TGTGCCAGCTCTGAGAGCTCCTACAATGAGCAGTTCTTC,CASSESSYNEQFF
19,TRBV23-1,-,few,TRBJ2-6,TGCGCCAGCAGTCCCACCTCCGGGACTGATAACTCTGGGGCCAACGTCCTGACTTTC,CASSPTSGTDNSGANVLTF
21,TRBV21-1,-,-,TRBJ2-7,TGTGCCACCATGATAAAAACGCACCTCAGGGCTCCCGGGACAGGGGCGTACGAGCAGTACTTC,CATMIKTHLRAPGTGAYEQYF
14,TRBV28,TRBD1,-,TRBJ2-2,TGTGCCAGCCAGACAGGGAGAGGCACCGGGGAGCTGTTTTTT,CASQTGRGTGELFF
15,TRBV7-9,-,-,TRBJ2-2,TGTGCCAGTCCCCTTCCGGGACTCTTCACCGGGGAGCTGTTTTTT,CASPLPGLFTGELFF
12,TRBV9,TRBD2,-,TRBJ2-5,TGTGCCAGCAGCCGGGACTACCAGACCCAGTACTTC,CASSRDYQTQYF
13,TRBV5-4,-,-,TRBJ1-1,TGTGCCAGCAGCTTGGGCGGGAACACTGAAGCTTTCTTT,CASSLGGNTEAFF
14,TRBV29-1,-,few,TRBJ1-1,TGCAGCGCAACCGAGGAGGGCATGAACACTGAAGCTTTCTTT,CSATEEGMNTEAFF
13,TRBV11-2,-,few,TRBJ2-4,TGTGCCAGCAGCTCCCGAGGCCAAAACATTCAGTACTTC,CASSSRGQNIQYF
15,TRBV6-5,-,-,TRBJ2-1,TGTGCCAGCACTCGACTCGGGGGTCGGGACAATGAGCAGTTCTTC,CASTRLGGRDNEQFF
16,TRBV4-1,TRBD1,-,TRBJ1-5,TGCGCCAGCAGCCAAGGTCACAGGGGCGGGGATCAGCCCCAGCATTTT,CASSQGHRGGDQPQHF
14,TRBV28,-,once,TRBJ2-4,TGTGCCAGCACCCAGGGGTGGGCCAAAAACATTCAGTACTTC,CASTQGWAKNIQYF
18,TRBV5-1,-,-,TRBJ1-3,TGCGCCAGCAGCTCCACCCCGCGGCAAGCCAGCTCTGGAAACACCATATATTTT,CASSSTPRQASSGNTIYF
14,TRBV13,-,-,TRBJ2-1,TGTGCCAGCAGCCTAACCGGGGCCGCGGGAACCCAGTTCTTC,CASSLTGAAGTQFF